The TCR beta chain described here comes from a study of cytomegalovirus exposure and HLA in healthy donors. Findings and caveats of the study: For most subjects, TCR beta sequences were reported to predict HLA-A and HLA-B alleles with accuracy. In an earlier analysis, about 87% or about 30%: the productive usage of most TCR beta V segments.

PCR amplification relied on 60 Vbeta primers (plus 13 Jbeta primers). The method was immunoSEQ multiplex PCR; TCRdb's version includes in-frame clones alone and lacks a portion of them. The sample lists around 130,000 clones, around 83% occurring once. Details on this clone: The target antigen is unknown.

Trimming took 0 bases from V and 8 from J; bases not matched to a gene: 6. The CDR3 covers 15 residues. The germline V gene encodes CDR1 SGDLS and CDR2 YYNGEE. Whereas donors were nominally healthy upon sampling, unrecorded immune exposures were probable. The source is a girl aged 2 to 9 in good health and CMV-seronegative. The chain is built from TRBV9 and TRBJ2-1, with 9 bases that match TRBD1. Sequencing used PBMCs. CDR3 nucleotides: TGTGCCAGCAGCGTAGATCTGGGACAGGGCGATGAGCAGTTCTTC. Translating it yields CASSVDLGQGDEQFF.